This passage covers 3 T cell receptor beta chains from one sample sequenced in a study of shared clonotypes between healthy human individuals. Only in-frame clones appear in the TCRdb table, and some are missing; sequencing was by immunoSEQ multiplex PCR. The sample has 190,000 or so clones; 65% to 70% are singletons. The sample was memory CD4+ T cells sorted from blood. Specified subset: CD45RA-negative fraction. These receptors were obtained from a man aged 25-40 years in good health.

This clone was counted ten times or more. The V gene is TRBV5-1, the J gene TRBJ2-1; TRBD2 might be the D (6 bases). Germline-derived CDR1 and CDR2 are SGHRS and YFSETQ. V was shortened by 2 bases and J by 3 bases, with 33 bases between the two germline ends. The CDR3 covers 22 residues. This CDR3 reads CASSFPPLQKIGGTQHYNEQFF. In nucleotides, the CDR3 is TGCGCCAGCAGCTTCCCGCCCTTGCAAAAGATCGGGGGAACCCAACACTACAATGAGCAGTTCTTC.

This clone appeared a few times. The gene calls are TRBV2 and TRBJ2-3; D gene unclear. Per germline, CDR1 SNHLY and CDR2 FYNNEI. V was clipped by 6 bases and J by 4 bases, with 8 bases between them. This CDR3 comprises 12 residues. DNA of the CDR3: TGTGCCAGCAGCTTCAGCCCAGATACGCAGTATTTT. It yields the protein CASSFSPDTQYF. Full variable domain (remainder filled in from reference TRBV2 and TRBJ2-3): EPEVTQTPSHQVTQMGQEVILRCVPISNHLYFYWYRQILGQKVEFLVSFYNNEISEKSEIFDDQFSVERPDGSNFTLKIRSTKLEDSAMYFCASSFSPDTQYFGPGTRLTVL.

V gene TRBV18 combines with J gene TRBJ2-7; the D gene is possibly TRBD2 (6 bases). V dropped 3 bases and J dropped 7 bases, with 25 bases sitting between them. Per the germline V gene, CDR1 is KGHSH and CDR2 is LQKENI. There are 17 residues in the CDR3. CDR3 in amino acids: CASSPAGSGVSLWEQYF. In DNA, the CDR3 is TGTGCCAGCTCACCGGCGGGTAGCGGCGTATCCCTGTGGGAGCAGTACTTC.